The 3 T cell receptor beta chains below all came from one sample that was sequenced in a study of shared clonotypes between healthy human individuals. This table comes from immunoSEQ multiplex PCR, and its TCRdb copy is limited to in-frame clones, with some not included. The data hold around 530,000 clones, with roughly four fifths observed a single time. The specimen sequenced was PBMCs. The receptor set was obtained from a woman aged 40 to 50 in good health. Some clones in this sample may be carry-over from other donors' samples.

The chain recombines TRBV10-2 with TRBJ2-1; unclear D gene. V was pared by 3 bases and J by 0 bases, with 9 bases between. Germline assignment: CDR1 WSHSY and CDR2 SAAADI. There are 15 residues in the CDR3. CDR3 sequence: CASSDPGFSYNEQFF. CDR3 bases: TGCGCCAGCAGTGATCCGGGTTTCTCCTACAATGAGCAGTTCTTC.

Regarding this clone: A far larger clone is one base from this, pointing to a likely read error. The rearrangement links TRBV5-6 to TRBJ2-1; D not resolved. Germline loops: CDR1 SGHDT, CDR2 YYEEEE. The CDR3 is 13 residues long. Trimming shortened V by 0 bases and J by 2 bases, and 3 bases separated the two germline ends. In DNA, the CDR3 is TGTGCCAGCAGCTTGGGGGCCTACAATGAGCAGTTCTTC. Translated, it gives CASSLGAYNEQFF.

This chain uses TRBV28 with TRBJ2-1; D might be TRBD2 (5 bases). The ends were cut back, 5 bases at V and 8 bases at J, with 22 bases in the middle. Germline lookup yields CDR1 MDHEN and CDR2 SYDVKM. The CDR3 contains 16 residues. CDR3 protein: CASSAGWPEMVDEQFF. The DNA for the CDR3 is TGTGCCAGCAGTGCGGGCTGGCCAGAGATGGTGGATGAGCAGTTCTTC.